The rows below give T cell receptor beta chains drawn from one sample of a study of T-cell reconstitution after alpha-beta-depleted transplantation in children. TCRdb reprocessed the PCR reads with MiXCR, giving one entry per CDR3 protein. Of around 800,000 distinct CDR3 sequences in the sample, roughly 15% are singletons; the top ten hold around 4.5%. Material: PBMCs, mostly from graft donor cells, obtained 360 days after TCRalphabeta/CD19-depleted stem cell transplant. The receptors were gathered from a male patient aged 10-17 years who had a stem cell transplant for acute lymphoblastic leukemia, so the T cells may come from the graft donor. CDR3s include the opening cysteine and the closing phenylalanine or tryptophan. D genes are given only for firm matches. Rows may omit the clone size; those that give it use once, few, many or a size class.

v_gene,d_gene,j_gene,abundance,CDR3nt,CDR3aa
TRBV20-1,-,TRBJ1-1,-,TGCAGTGCGAACTTTAACACTGAAGCTTTCTTT,CSANFNTEAFF
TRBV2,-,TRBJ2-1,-,TGTGCCAGCAGTACACTAGGGAACAATGAGCAGTTCTTC,CASSTLGNNEQFF
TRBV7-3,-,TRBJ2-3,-,TGTGCCAGCAGCTCAGTCTTTTATGCTACGCAGTATTTT,CASSSVFYATQYF
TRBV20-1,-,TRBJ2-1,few,TGCAGTGCTAGAGATCAAAGGGGGACCTCCTACAATGAGCAGTTCTTC,CSARDQRGTSYNEQFF
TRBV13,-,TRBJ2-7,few,TGTGCCAGCAGAAAGGGGTACGAGCAGTACTTC,CASRKGYEQYF
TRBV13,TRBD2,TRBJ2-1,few,TGTGCCAGCAGCGCCCGACTAGCGGGAACCCCCTCCTACAATGAGCAGTTCTTC,CASSARLAGTPSYNEQFF
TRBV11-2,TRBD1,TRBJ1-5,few,TGTGCCAGCAGCTTAAATCTCAGGGACAGTGAGAATCAGCCCCAGCATTTT,CASSLNLRDSENQPQHF
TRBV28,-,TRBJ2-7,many,TGCGCCAGCAGCTTCATTGGATACGAGCAGTACTTC,CASSFIGYEQYF
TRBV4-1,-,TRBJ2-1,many,TGCGCCAGCAGCCAACGAGGTAGCAATGAGCAGTTCTTC,CASSQRGSNEQFF
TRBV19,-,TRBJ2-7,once,TGTGCCAGTAGTGAGGGCCTCGGCCGGCTAAACTACGAGCAGTACTTC,CASSEGLGRLNYEQYF
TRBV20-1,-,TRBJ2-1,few,TGCAGTGCTACGGTAACTGGGAGTGGGGAGCAGTTCTTC,CSATVTGSGEQFF
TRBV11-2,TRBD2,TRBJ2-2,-,TGTGCCAGCAGCCCGTCTCCTCTAGCGGGCGGTTTGATGTCCGGGGAGCTGTTTTTT,CASSPSPLAGGLMSGELFF
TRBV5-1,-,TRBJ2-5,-,TGCGCCAGCAGCTGGTGGACCGAAGAGACCCAGTACTTC,CASSWWTEETQYF
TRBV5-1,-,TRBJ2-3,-,TGCGCCAGCAGCTTACGGCCTACCTTCCTGCTAGGAGGGCCAGATACGCAGTATTTT,CASSLRPTFLLGGPDTQYF
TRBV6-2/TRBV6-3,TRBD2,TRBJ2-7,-,TGTGCCGCCTCTAGCGGGAGGAAGCAGTACTTC,CAASSGRKQYF
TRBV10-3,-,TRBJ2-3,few,TGTGCCATCAGCCGAGGCGTAGATACGCAGTATTTT,CAISRGVDTQYF
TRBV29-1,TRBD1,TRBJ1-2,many,TGCAGCGTTGTGAAGGGACAGGGGAACTATGGCTACACCTTC,CSVVKGQGNYGYTF
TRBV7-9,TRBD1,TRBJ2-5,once,TGTGCCAGCAGCTTCGGACAGGGTATTTGGGAGACCCAGTACTTC,CASSFGQGIWETQYF
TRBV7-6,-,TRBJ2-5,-,TGTGCCAGCAGCTTCCCAAGCGAGGTGACCCAGTACTTC,CASSFPSEVTQYF
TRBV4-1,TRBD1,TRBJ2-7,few,TGCGCCAGCAGCCTGTCAATACAGGGGGCCCACGAGCAGTACTTC,CASSLSIQGAHEQYF
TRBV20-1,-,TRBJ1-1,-,TGCAGTGCTAGAGACAAGGGGTGGTACACTGAAGCTTTCTTT,CSARDKGWYTEAFF
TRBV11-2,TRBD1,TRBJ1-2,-,TGTGCCAGCAGCATGGGGACAGCGGTCCTTAACTATGGCTACACCTTC,CASSMGTAVLNYGYTF
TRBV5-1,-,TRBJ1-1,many,TGCGCCAGCAGCGATCAGAACACTGAAGCTTTCTTT,CASSDQNTEAFF
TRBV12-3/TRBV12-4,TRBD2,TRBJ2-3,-,TGTGCCAGCGGCCTCACGGGGACTAGCGGTAGCACAGATACGCAGTATTTT,CASGLTGTSGSTDTQYF
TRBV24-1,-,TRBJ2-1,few,TGTGCCACCAGTGATTTGGACAGGACTTACAATGAGCAGTTCTTC,CATSDLDRTYNEQFF
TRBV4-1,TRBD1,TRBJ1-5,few,TGCGCCAGCAGCCACGGGACAGGCTTAGCACAGCCCCAGCATTTT,CASSHGTGLAQPQHF
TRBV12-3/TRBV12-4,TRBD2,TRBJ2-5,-,TGTGCCAGCAGTTTAGAGACTAGCGGGAGGGAGACCCAGTACTTC,CASSLETSGRETQYF
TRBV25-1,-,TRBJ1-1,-,TGTGCCAGCAGTGGCAACAGGCTCGGCGCTTTCTTT,CASSGNRLGAFF
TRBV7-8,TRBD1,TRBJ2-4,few,TGTGCCAGCAGCCAAGACAGGGGGATAGCCTCGAATTTAGACATTCAGTACTTC,CASSQDRGIASNLDIQYF
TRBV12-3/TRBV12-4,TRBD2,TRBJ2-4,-,TGTGCCAGCAGTCTAGCGGGGACCAAAAACATTCAGTACTTC,CASSLAGTKNIQYF
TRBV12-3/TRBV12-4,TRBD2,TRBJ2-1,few,TGTGCCAGCAGTCCTTCCGGGACTAACAATGAGCAGTTCTTC,CASSPSGTNNEQFF
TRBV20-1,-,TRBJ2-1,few,TGCAGTGCTAGAGGTGCACTCCAAGGGGTGCAGTTCTTC,CSARGALQGVQFF
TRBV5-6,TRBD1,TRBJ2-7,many,TGTGCCAGCAGACCCGACAGGGGAACCTACGAGCAGTACTTC,CASRPDRGTYEQYF
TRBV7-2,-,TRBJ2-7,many,TGTGCCAGCAGCTTTAGACTAGGATCGAACGAGCAGTACTTC,CASSFRLGSNEQYF
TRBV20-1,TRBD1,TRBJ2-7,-,TGCAGTGCTTCCAGGGACAGGGGGAAGTACGAGCAGTACTTC,CSASRDRGKYEQYF
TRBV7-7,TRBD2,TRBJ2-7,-,TGTGCCAGCAGCTTAGGGGGACTAGCGGCCGAGCAGTACTTC,CASSLGGLAAEQYF
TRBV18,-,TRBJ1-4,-,TGTGCCAGCTCCCGAGACAGGGAAAAACTGTTTTTT,CASSRDREKLFF
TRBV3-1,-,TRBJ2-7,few,TGTGCCAGCAGCCAGTCCTTAGACTCGACGTCCTACGAGCAGTACTTC,CASSQSLDSTSYEQYF
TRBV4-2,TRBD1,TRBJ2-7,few,TGTGCCAGCAGCCAAGTTCAGGGGGACCTCTCCTACGAGCAGTACTTC,CASSQVQGDLSYEQYF
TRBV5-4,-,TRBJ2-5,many,TGTGCCAGCAGCTCCTATGGGGCAGGGGTAGGGGAGACCCAGTACTTC,CASSSYGAGVGETQYF
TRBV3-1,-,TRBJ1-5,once,TGTGCCAGCAGTCCCCAGCAGGGAATCAATCAGCCCCAGCATTTT,CASSPQQGINQPQHF
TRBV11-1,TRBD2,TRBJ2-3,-,TGTGCCAGCAGCTTCTTCCCGGGGACTAGCGGGAGGGTCCTCCAGGCCTATACGCAGTATTTT,CASSFFPGTSGRVLQAYTQYF
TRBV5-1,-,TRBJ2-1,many,TGCGCCAGCAGCTTGGCTTTGGGTAGCTCCTACAATGAGCAGTTCTTC,CASSLALGSSYNEQFF
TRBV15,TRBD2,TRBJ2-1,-,TGTGCCACCAGTCCGGGCGGGAGTGTCTACAATGAGCAGTTCTTC,CATSPGGSVYNEQFF
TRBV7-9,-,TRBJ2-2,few,TGTGCCAGCAGCTTATCGCCCCGCGGATGGAACACCGGGGAGCTGTTTTTT,CASSLSPRGWNTGELFF
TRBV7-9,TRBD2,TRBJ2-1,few,TGTGCCAGCAGCTCCCAAGTAGCGGGAGGATACAATGAGCAGTTCTTC,CASSSQVAGGYNEQFF
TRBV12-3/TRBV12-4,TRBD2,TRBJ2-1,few,TGTGCCAGCAGTTTTTGGGGGGGGTACAATGAGCAGTTCTTC,CASSFWGGYNEQFF
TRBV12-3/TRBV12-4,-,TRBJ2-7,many,TGTGCCAGCAGCCCAGCAGGGTCCCCCTACGAGCAGTACTTC,CASSPAGSPYEQYF
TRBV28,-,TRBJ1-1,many,TGTGCCAGCAGTCCTGACAGCCTCAACACTGAAGCTTTCTTT,CASSPDSLNTEAFF
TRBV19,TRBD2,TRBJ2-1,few,TGTGCCAGTAGGGAGCGGGAGACGTCCTACAATGAGCAGTTCTTC,CASRERETSYNEQFF
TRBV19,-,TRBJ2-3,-,TGTGCCAGTAGTACTCCTCCGTCGACGAAGTATTTT,CASSTPPSTKYF